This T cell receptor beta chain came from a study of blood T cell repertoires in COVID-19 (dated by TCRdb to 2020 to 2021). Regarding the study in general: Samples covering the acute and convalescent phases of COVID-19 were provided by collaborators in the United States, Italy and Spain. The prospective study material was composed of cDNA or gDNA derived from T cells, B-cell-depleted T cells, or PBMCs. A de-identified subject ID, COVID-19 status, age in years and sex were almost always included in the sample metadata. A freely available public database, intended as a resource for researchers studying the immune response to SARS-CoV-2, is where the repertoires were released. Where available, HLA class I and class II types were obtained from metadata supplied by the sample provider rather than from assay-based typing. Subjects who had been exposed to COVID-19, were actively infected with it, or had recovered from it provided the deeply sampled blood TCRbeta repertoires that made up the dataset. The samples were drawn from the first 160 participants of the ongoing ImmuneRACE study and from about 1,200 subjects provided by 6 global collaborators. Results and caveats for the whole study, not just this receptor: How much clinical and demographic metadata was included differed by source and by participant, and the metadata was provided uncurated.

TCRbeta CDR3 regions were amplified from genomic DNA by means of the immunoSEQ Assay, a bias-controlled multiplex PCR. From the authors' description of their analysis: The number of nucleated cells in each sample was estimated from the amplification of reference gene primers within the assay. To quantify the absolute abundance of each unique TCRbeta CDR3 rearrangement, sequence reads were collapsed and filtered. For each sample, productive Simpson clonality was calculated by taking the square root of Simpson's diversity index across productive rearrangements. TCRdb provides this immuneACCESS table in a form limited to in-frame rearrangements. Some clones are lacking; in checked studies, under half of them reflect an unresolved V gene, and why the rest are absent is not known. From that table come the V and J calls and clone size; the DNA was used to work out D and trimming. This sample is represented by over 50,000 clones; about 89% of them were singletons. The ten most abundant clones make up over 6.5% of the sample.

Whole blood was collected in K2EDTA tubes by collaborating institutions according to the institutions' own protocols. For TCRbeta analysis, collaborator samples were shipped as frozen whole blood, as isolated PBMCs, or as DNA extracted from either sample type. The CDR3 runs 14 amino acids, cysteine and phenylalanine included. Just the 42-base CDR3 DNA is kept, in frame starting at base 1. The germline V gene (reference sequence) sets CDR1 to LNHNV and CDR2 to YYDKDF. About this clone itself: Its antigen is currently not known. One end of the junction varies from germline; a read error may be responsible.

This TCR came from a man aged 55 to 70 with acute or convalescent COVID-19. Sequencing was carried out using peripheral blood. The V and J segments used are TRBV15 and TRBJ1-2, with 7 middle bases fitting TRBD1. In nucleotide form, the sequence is TGTGCCACCAGCGGAGACAGGGCCAACTATGGCTACACCTTC. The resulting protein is CATSGDRANYGYTF.